Following are 22 T cell receptor beta chains from one sample sequenced in a study of T cells after yellow fever vaccination. TCRdb processed the 5' RACE reads anew with MiXCR; each CDR3 protein has one entry. This table holds 510,000 or so distinct CDR3 sequences, 15% to 20% found once. Sequences were derived from PBMCs, sampled 15 days after the yellow fever booster vaccination. Every receptor here comes from a man in his thirties or forties who received the YFV17D yellow fever vaccine.

This clonotype was seen a handful of times. The chain uses TRBV7-2 and TRBJ2-5; D is uncertain. Trimming cost V 2 bases and J 1 base, with 8 bases left between them. CDR1 SGHTA and CDR2 FQGNSA come from the germline V gene. This CDR3 has 14 amino acids. For the CDR3, the DNA is TGTGCCAGCAGCTTACCTGTTGTCCAAGAGACCCAGTACTTC. This translates into CASSLPVVQETQYF.

V gene TRBV28 combines with J gene TRBJ2-1; D unclear. The germline CDR1 and CDR2 sequences are MDHEN and SYDVKM. The V and J ends lost 5 bases and 10 bases respectively, with 9 bases between them. The CDR3 extends over 11 amino acids. CDR3 in DNA: TGTGCCAGCAGTCCATTAAAGGAGCAGTTCTTC. Protein product: CASSPLKEQFF.

This chain links TRBV28 with TRBJ2-5; no clear D. Trimming removed 5 bases from V and 2 bases from J, with 12 bases in between. The germline gives CDR1 MDHEN, CDR2 SYDVKM. The CDR3 has 14 residues. Here the CDR3 reads CASSRTANQETQYF. For the CDR3, the DNA is TGTGCCAGCAGTCGTACAGCGAATCAAGAGACCCAGTACTTC.

This clonotype was seen many times. The chain recombines TRBV29-1 with TRBJ1-6, with 12 positions matching TRBD1. Germline CDR1 is SQVTM and CDR2 is ANQGSEA. This CDR3 is 17 amino acids long. V lost 4 bases and J lost 3; bases outside the gene matches: 7. CDR3 residues: CSVAPGQGASYNSPLHF. The CDR3 DNA sequence: TGCAGCGTTGCTCCGGGACAGGGGGCCAGCTATAATTCACCCCTCCACTTT.

The chain combines TRBV20-1 with TRBJ2-7, with D unresolved. Germline lookup yields CDR1 DFQATT and CDR2 SNEGSKA (reference sequence). The length of the CDR3 is 14 residues. V gave up 5 bases and J gave up 0 bases, with 14 bases separating them. The CDR3 region is CSAGSSRSSYEQYF. The CDR3 nucleotides are TGCAGTGCTGGGTCCAGCAGGAGCTCCTACGAGCAGTACTTC.

The chain has TRBV5-1 and TRBJ2-3; D not certain. V gave up 0 bases and J gave up 5 bases, with 13 bases separating them. The CDR3 consists of 15 residues. Germline CDR1 reads SGHRS; CDR2 reads YFSETQ. The CDR3 is CASSLVAYEVDTQYF. Written as DNA, the CDR3 is TGCGCCAGCAGCTTGGTGGCTTATGAGGTAGATACGCAGTATTTT.

This clonotype has just a few counts. The CDR3 DNA sequence: TGTGCCTGGGCCCTAGGGTATCAGCTTAGGGAGACCCAGTACTTC. Translation: CAWALGYQLRETQYF. V is TRBV30 and J is TRBJ2-5, with D unresolved. Germline CDR1 reads GTSNPN; CDR2 reads SVGIG (reference sequence). V shed 5 bases and J shed 5 bases, with 21 bases lying between them. CDR3 length: 15 residues.

The V and J genes are TRBV28 and TRBJ2-7, with TRBD2 as a possible D gene (7 bases). Germline assignment: CDR1 MDHEN and CDR2 SYDVKM. The CDR3 contains 15 residues. V lost 8 bases to trimming and J lost 9 bases, with 26 bases between them. The CDR3 loop reads CASFSSSQGGLLQYF. CDR3 nucleotides: TGTGCCAGCTTTTCGTCGTCACAGGGAGGGTTGTTGCAGTACTTC. The full variable domain, with the rest looked up from reference TRBV28 and TRBJ2-7, is DVKVTQSSRYLVKRTGEKVFLECVQDMDHENMFWYRQDPGLGLRLIYFSYDVKMKEKGDIPEGYSVSREKKERFSLILESASTNQTSMYLCASFSSSQGGLLQYFGPGTRLTVT.

V and J are TRBV6-2 or TRBV6-3 and TRBJ1-5; the D is unclear. Germline CDR1 reads MNHEY; CDR2 reads SVGEGT. The CDR3 extends over 15 amino acids. V gave up 2 bases and J gave up 2 bases, with 10 bases separating them. For the CDR3, the DNA is TGTGCCAGCAGTTACCGGGGAGAGGGCAATCAGCCCCAGCATTTT. Translation: CASSYRGEGNQPQHF.

The V gene is TRBV29-1, the J gene TRBJ2-7, with 7 positions matching TRBD2. Germline CDR1 and CDR2: SQVTM and ANQGSEA. The trim removed 7 bases at V and 5 bases at J, leaving 11 bases unmatched. The CDR3 sequence is 13 residues long. CDR3 sequence: CSAARQREHEQYF. The DNA for the CDR3 is TGCAGCGCTGCGCGACAGCGGGAACACGAGCAGTACTTC.

This clonotype was observed a handful of times. The genes are TRBV28 and TRBJ2-3; D may match TRBD1 or TRBD2 (5 bases each). The CDR3 is made up of 15 amino acids. The V gene lost 3 bases and the J gene lost 1 base, with 11 bases spanning the gap. In germline, CDR1 is MDHEN, CDR2 SYDVKM. CDR3 in DNA: TGTGCCAGCAGTTTCCCGGGACCACGCACAGATACGCAGTATTTT. It encodes CASSFPGPRTDTQYF.

This rearrangement joins TRBV11-2 to TRBJ2-5, with 8 nucleotides matching TRBD1. Germline V gene sequence: CDR1 SGHAT, CDR2 FQNNGV. V shed 5 bases, J shed 4 bases, and the junction held 21 bases outside the gene matches. The CDR3 has 19 amino acids. CDR3 in amino acids: CASSHLNLPGQGSVETQYF. The CDR3 nucleotides are TGTGCCAGCAGCCATCTTAACCTACCCGGACAGGGATCGGTAGAGACCCAGTACTTC.

This clonotype was observed a handful of times. The chain employs TRBV4-2 and TRBJ2-7; 9 bases agree with TRBD2. In germline, CDR1 is LGHNA, CDR2 YNFKEQ. With V trimmed by 3 bases and J by 0 bases, 9 bases remained unmatched. The CDR3 loop spans 17 amino acids. The CDR3 protein is CASSQRLADKSSYEQYF. Written as DNA, the CDR3 is TGTGCCAGCAGCCAGCGACTAGCGGACAAGAGCTCCTACGAGCAGTACTTC.

For the CDR3, the DNA is TGCAGTGCTTACGACAGACTAGAAAACATTCAGTACTTC. Translation: CSAYDRLENIQYF. J is TRBJ2-4 and V is TRBV20-1; D is perhaps TRBD2 (6 bases). V gave up 5 bases and J gave up 5 bases, with 13 bases separating them. The CDR3 is 13 residues long. Germline V gives CDR1 DFQATT, CDR2 SNEGSKA (reference sequence).

This clonotype was observed a few times. The rearrangement joins TRBV7-2 to TRBJ1-5; D is undetermined. Trimming removed 1 base at V and 5 bases at J, with 6 bases between. This CDR3 region has 13 residues. CDR1 is SGHTA and CDR2 is FQGNSA in the germline V gene. The CDR3 region has the DNA TGTGCCAGCAGCTTAGTCCATGATCAGCCCCAGCATTTT. Its translation is CASSLVHDQPQHF.

The chain recombines TRBV12-3 or TRBV12-4 with TRBJ2-3, with D possibly being TRBD2 (5 bases). V lost 7 bases, J lost 2 bases, and 16 bases lay in between. CDR3 length equals 15 residues. CDR3 bases: TGTGCCAGCACCTATCGGGGAGTTGACACAGATACGCAGTATTTT. It translates to CASTYRGVDTDTQYF.

The chain employs TRBV29-1 and TRBJ1-1; 9 positions match TRBD1. The V gene's germline CDR1 is SQVTM and CDR2 ANQGSEA. CDR3 size: 14 residues. The ends lost 4 bases at V and 10 bases at J; junction bases unmatched: 13. The DNA for the CDR3 is TGCAGCGTTGGAGAACAAGACAGGGGGTCTCCAGCTTTCTTT. This encodes CSVGEQDRGSPAFF.

The chain recombines TRBV7-2 with TRBJ2-7, with 10 nucleotides matching TRBD2. This CDR3 has 17 residues. V shed 5 bases and J 4 bases; nucleotides not matched to a gene: 14. CDR1 SGHTA and CDR2 FQGNSA come from the germline V gene. The CDR3: CASSPRPGGAGGYEQYF. The CDR3 nucleotides are TGTGCCAGCAGCCCTAGGCCGGGAGGAGCGGGAGGGTACGAGCAGTACTTC. Together with reference TRBV7-2 and TRBJ2-7, the CDR3 gives the full variable domain: GAGVSQSPSNKVTEKGKDVELRCDPISGHTALYWYRQSLGQGLEFLIYFQGNSAPDKSGLPSDRFSAERTGGSVSTLTIQRTQQEDSAVYLCASSPRPGGAGGYEQYFGPGTRLTVT.

This clonotype was detected a few times. The DNA is omitted, as the CDR3 cannot be located on it reliably, and the CDR3 follows TCRdb's listing. The rearrangement uses TRBV28 and TRBJ2-1; TRBD2 is the table's D call and was not checked against the DNA. 15 amino acids form the CDR3, both terminal residues included. The germline V gene encodes CDR1 MDHEN and CDR2 SYDVKM. CDR3 amino acids: CASSLFASGSVNGLF.

This clonotype turned up a few times. Written as DNA, the CDR3 is TGTGCCAGCAGTTACCTCCAAGAGACCCAGTACTTC. It encodes CASSYLQETQYF. The chain joins TRBV6-2 or TRBV6-3 to TRBJ2-5; D gene uncertain. There are 12 residues in the CDR3. V was cut by 2 bases and J by 1 base, with 2 bases left in between. Germline V gene data show CDR1 as MNHEY and CDR2 as SVGEGT.

The V call is TRBV7-6, the J call TRBJ2-7, with TRBD1 matching over 8 bases. Trimming cost V 1 base and J 6 bases; bases outside gene matches: 8. Germline V gene sequence: CDR1 SGHVS, CDR2 FNYEAQ. The CDR3 consists of 15 residues. As DNA, the CDR3 is TGTGCCAGCAGCTTAGAAGACAGGGGATCAGGCGAGCAGTACTTC. It codes for CASSLEDRGSGEQYF.

This clonotype has only a few counts. This chain uses TRBV7-9 with TRBJ2-1; 9 nucleotides line up with TRBD2. CDR3 length: 14 residues. The junction had 10 bases not matched to a gene; V was cut back by 5 bases and J by 11 bases. Germline lookup yields CDR1 SEHNR and CDR2 FQNEAQ (reference sequence). CDR3 protein: CASSPPLTSGQQFF. In DNA form, the CDR3 reads TGTGCCAGCAGCCCGCCCCTGACTAGCGGCCAGCAGTTCTTC.